This T cell receptor beta chain appears in the sequencing data of a study of cytomegalovirus exposure and HLA in healthy donors (dated 2017 in TCRdb). Regarding the study in general: In an earlier analysis of 587 of the donors, 250 to 350 Gb of sequence data and approximately 120 million unique TCR beta sequences from about 179 million T cells were reported. Donor age, sex, ethnicity and CMV serostatus were compiled alongside the repertoire data. An early release that covered some 630 HLA-typed donors contained approximately 300 gigabases of sequencing data and 70 million to 100 million unique TCR sequences. Along with the approximately 650-subject first cohort, a separate validation cohort of over a hundred different subjects was used. To study patterns of TCR occurrence, a later analysis re-analyzed previously published TCR beta repertoires from more than 550 donors and added high-resolution HLA genotyping. The number of typed donors differed by locus: 629-630 for A, B, C, DRB1 and DQB1; 500 to 550 for DQA1; approximately 600 for DPA1; and about 470 for DPB1. An earlier analysis of approximately 630 of the donors applied high-throughput TCR beta sequencing to assess whether each TCR beta V gene segment acted as functional or pseudogenic. The study aimed to test whether cataloging public T cell receptors could reveal signatures of past pathogen exposure. All discovery cohort repertoires had been generated using a single sequencing platform. The study profiled the T cell repertoires of about 720 subjects by immunosequencing and related them to cytomegalovirus serostatus. In the later analysis, no new phenotypic data were used to find candidate immune exposures; instead, reliance was placed on TCR beta sequences and their occurrence across donors. The study combined high-throughput TCR immunosequencing, statistical association of individual TCRs with disease status, and machine learning to predict cytomegalovirus infection status. Roughly five DR-DQ haplotypes were handled as single units for association and clustering, since linkage in the cohort was strong. In a later genetic analysis, genome-wide SNP genotypes for about 65% of the roughly 700 donors were used, and that subset was treated as a discovery cohort. On average, approximately 250,000 unique TCR beta nucleotide sequences were sequenced per donor among several hundred genotyped donors of the cohort, with 15% to 20% of those sequences being non-productive. HLA typing included class I and class II loci at four-digit resolution. Among the approximately 420 genotyped donors, 81% belonged to the genetic ancestry cluster associated with self-reported Caucasian donors. General findings and caveats noted by the study authors: The only immune exposure information available for the cohort was CMV serostatus. Presence/absence analyses assumed roughly uniform sequencing depth across donors, an assumption that may not hold. Because counts were too low, about 18 rarely observed V segments, including chromosome 9 orphons, were excluded from the earlier analysis of 587 of the donors. Compared with the roughly 720-donor mean, donors in an Asian-associated ancestry cluster had fewer N-insertions in productive TCRs, according to a later genetic analysis. Three of the identified cytomegalovirus-associated TCR beta chains were confirmed in vitro to be specific for cytomegalovirus antigens. The classifier was reported to diagnose cytomegalovirus status with high specificity and sensitivity in both the original and validation cohorts. A further reported finding was that TCR beta sequences accurately predicted the HLA-A and HLA-B alleles for most subjects in the first cohort. In a later analysis, HLA-associated TCR beta chains showed more clonal expansion and lower generation probabilities than non-associated chains that were equally common. According to a later analysis, TCR association rates differed among HLA loci, with DRB1 alleles showing the most associated TCRs and HLA-C alleles showing the fewest. A cluster of highly shared sequence variants was judged likely to represent a technical artifact of the sequencing pipeline. The study listed 150 to 200 TCR beta chains as associated with cytomegalovirus. Because some donors lacked HLA typing at each locus, the association tests relied only on the typed subset. Across donors, most TCR sequences were observed very rarely, whereas some public TCRs were present in many individuals. An association between a missense DCLRE1C variant and V-gene and J-gene trimming of TCR beta chains was found in a later genetic analysis and replicated in an independent cohort. Only TCR beta chains were sequenced in this cohort, and the absence of alpha or paired-chain data limited detectable features. Linkage disequilibrium might explain the correlated functional status among segregating V segments, but an unknown experimental factor could not be excluded. Broadly in line with IMGT annotations, most TCR beta V segments showed up in productive rearrangements about 90% or about 30% of the time in an earlier analysis of 587 of the donors. Most CMV-associated TCR beta chains appeared to be HLA-restricted in a later analysis, and the HLA associations seemed to be driven largely by CMV exposure. The authors suggested that the approach could potentially be extended to other disease states and immunological phenotypes. A later analysis associated about 18,000 TCR beta sequences with specific HLA alleles at a false discovery rate of 0.05. Some IMGT-functional V segments, including TRBV6-2 and TRBV6-3, could not be told apart with the 87-base-pair reads, so those segments were excluded. When HLA alleles, especially DR and DQ, strongly co-occurred, attributing TCR associations to individual alleles was difficult. According to a later analysis, parvovirus B19, influenza, CMV and Epstein-Barr virus appeared linked to several top co-occurrence clusters.

The library was obtained by the immunoSEQ multiplex PCR assay. For the multiplex PCR, a mixture combining 60 forward primers for TCR Vbeta segments and 13 reverse primers for TCR Jbeta segments was used. The CDR3 region of rearranged TCR beta genes was amplified from genomic DNA with a multiplex PCR assay. The amplified TCR beta libraries were sequenced on the Illumina HiSeq System as 87-base-pair reads. In the paper's pipeline: A later analysis counted approximately 76 million unique TCR beta chains across the 640 or so repertoires, and some 11 million of these chains were shared by at least two donors. Raw reads were error-corrected and collapsed into unique sequences by a nearest-neighbor algorithm in which closely related sequences were merged to remove PCR and sequencing errors. To assign V, D and J gene segments, CDR3 sequences were aligned to IMGT reference sequences. Each retained sequence needed at least a six-nucleotide match to both a V gene segment and a J gene segment. Rearrangements were classified as productive when the CDR3 lacked stop codons and remained in frame with V and J, and all other rearrangements were classified as non-productive. Following IMGT convention, CDR3 was defined as the stretch from the second conserved V-encoded cysteine to the conserved J-encoded phenylalanine. The earlier analysis of about 610 of the donors excluded any sequence lacking an unambiguous match to a single V gene segment. In an earlier analysis of 500 to 750 of the donors, V segments were called functional above 56.7% productive rearrangements and were called segregating when the between-donor standard deviation exceeded 5%. A statistical classification framework was developed to diagnose cytomegalovirus status using the catalog of TCR beta chain sequences. V and J gene assignment, in a later analysis, came from comparing TCR nucleotide sequences with IMGT/GENE-DB human TR gene sequences. In a later analysis, CDR3 sequences and most-parsimonious VDJ recombination scenarios were assigned using the TCRdist pipeline. In a later analysis, every TCR beta chain was defined by the combination of its CDR3 amino acid sequence and its V-gene family, and reads without a unique V-gene family were dropped. In a later analysis, approximately 590 highly shared, low-generation-probability nucleotide sequences were removed to address suspected cross-contamination and a sequencing artifact. For each public chain, a later analysis derived a clonal expansion index from normalized ranks of inferred template counts within each repertoire. Generation probabilities in a later analysis came from a VDJ recombination model fitted to out-of-frame rearrangements, and those results were checked against IGoR. A later analysis scored TCR-TCR, TCR-HLA and TCR-CMV co-occurrence with hypergeometric tests, applying a repertoire-size bias correction to TCR pairs. A later analysis estimated false discovery rates by permuting HLA or CMV assignments 20 times. In a later analysis, co-occurring TCRs were grouped using DBSCAN, with TCRdist sequence similarity added in when clustering inside HLA-allele-positive subsets. Co-occurrence clustering excluded repertoires with fewer than 30,000 or more than 120,000 public chains, plus five with anomalous nucleotide sharing. TCRdb obtained this table from immuneACCESS and retained in-frame rearrangements with V and J assigned. These tables miss some clones; where compared with another copy, unresolved V genes account for less than half of the shortfall, and the remainder is unexplained. The DNA was the basis for D and trimming; V, J and clone size are from that table. The sample yields around 130,000 clones; 65% to 90% were counted once. Approximately 10% of the sample rests with the top ten.

The cohort consisted of 650 to 850 healthy bone marrow donors. All cohort members were sampled while nominally healthy, although unrecorded immune exposures were likely present. The donor tested CMV seropositive, placing the donor among the 250 to 300 seropositive members of the cohort. Every donor gave a peripheral blood sample, and the peripheral blood mononuclear cells from that sample were used for TCR beta sequencing. The Qiagen DNeasy Blood Extraction Kit was used to extract genomic DNA from the blood cell samples. Unmatched junction bases come to 5, with V trimmed by 5 bases and J by 0 bases. The CDR3 numbers 15 residues from cysteine through phenylalanine. Here the CDR3 DNA is all that survives: 45 bases in frame from base 1. Reading the germline V gene gives CDR1 SGHDT and CDR2 YYEEEE. Remarks on this clone: The antigen it recognizes is unknown. No clone much larger than this one lies a single base away; base qualities are absent.

Sequenced material: PBMCs. Recombination joined TRBV5-6 with TRBJ2-1, with 7 central nucleotides matching TRBD2. The sequence was obtained from a male donor in good health and CMV-seropositive. The nucleotide sequence is TGTGCCAGCAGACTCGGGAGGAACTCCTACAATGAGCAGTTCTTC. It encodes CASRLGRNSYNEQFF.